These T cell receptor beta chains were read from a single sample in a study of cytomegalovirus exposure and HLA in healthy donors. Method: immunoSEQ multiplex PCR; TCRdb's copy keeps in-frame clones and lacks some. The sample holds 160,000 or so clones, more than 75% seen once. Sequences were obtained from PBMCs. The origin of the receptors is a man aged 18 to 29 in good health and CMV-seronegative. CDR3s leave out the opening cysteine and the closing phenylalanine or tryptophan.

len: 12
j_gene: TRBJ1-2
v_gene: TRBV4-1
CDR3aa: ASSHRQGVYGYT

len: 14
j_gene: TRBJ1-2
v_gene: TRBV4-1
CDR3aa: ASSLDRDSPNYGYT

len: 14
j_gene: TRBJ1-6
v_gene: TRBV7-2
CDR3aa: ASSLAVTGGESPLH

len: 12
j_gene: TRBJ2-5
v_gene: TRBV6-5
CDR3aa: ASSRSDRSETQY

len: 15
j_gene: TRBJ1-4
v_gene: TRBV5-6
CDR3aa: ASSSPRGLATNEKLF

len: 13
j_gene: TRBJ2-7
v_gene: TRBV5-4
CDR3aa: ASSPTSGRVYEQY

len: 15
j_gene: TRBJ2-2
v_gene: TRBV7-9
CDR3aa: ASSLPTSTRVTGELF

len: 10
j_gene: TRBJ1-1
v_gene: TRBV6-6
CDR3aa: ASGWTDTEAF

len: 10
j_gene: TRBJ1-5
v_gene: TRBV28
CDR3aa: ASSSFDQPQH

len: 11
j_gene: TRBJ2-2
v_gene: TRBV5-6
CDR3aa: ASSLQNTGELF

len: 16
j_gene: TRBJ1-2
v_gene: TRBV5-8
CDR3aa: ASSPMTGSSSSIYGYT

len: 13
j_gene: TRBJ2-3
v_gene: TRBV6-5
CDR3aa: ASSYSQGSTDTQY

len: 15
j_gene: TRBJ1-2
v_gene: TRBV28
CDR3aa: ASSLYQQGADGYGYT

len: 14
j_gene: TRBJ1-2
v_gene: TRBV28
CDR3aa: ASNLQGQGKVYGYT

len: 12
j_gene: TRBJ2-3
v_gene: TRBV2
CDR3aa: ASSEGPGTDTQY

len: 13
j_gene: TRBJ1-4
v_gene: TRBV15
CDR3aa: ATSRVGREEEKLF

len: 12
j_gene: TRBJ1-2
v_gene: TRBV7-2
CDR3aa: ASSYGVLNYGYT

len: 14
j_gene: TRBJ1-6
v_gene: TRBV5-1
CDR3aa: ASSLGQGLGNSPLH

len: 19
j_gene: TRBJ1-4
v_gene: TRBV15
CDR3aa: ATSPRGDGQGASDFSEKLF

len: 11
j_gene: TRBJ2-7
v_gene: TRBV27
CDR3aa: ASSSGLSYEQY

len: 13
j_gene: TRBJ2-2
v_gene: TRBV27
CDR3aa: ASSRQGGNTGELF

len: 12
j_gene: TRBJ1-1
v_gene: TRBV15
CDR3aa: ATSRDRGMTEAF

len: 10
j_gene: TRBJ2-7
v_gene: TRBV5-1
CDR3aa: ASSFSDYEQY

len: 9
j_gene: TRBJ1-1
v_gene: TRBV20-1
CDR3aa: SANRVPEAF